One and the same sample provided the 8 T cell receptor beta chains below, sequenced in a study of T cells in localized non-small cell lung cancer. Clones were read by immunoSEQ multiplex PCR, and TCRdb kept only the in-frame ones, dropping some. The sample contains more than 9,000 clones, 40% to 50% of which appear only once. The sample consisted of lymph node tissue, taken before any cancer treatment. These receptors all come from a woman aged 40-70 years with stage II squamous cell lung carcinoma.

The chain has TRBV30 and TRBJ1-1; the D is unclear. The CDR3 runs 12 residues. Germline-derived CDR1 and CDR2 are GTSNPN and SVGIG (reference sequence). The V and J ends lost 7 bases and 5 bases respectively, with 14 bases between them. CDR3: CAFLIGITEAFF. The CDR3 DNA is TGTGCCTTTTTAATCGGGATAACTGAAGCTTTCTTT.

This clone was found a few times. CDR3 DNA: TGTGCCAGCAGCTCACGGACGGTATACTCTGGAAACACCATATATTTT. Translated: CASSSRTVYSGNTIYF. The chain links TRBV11-3 to TRBJ1-3, with D hard to call. The CDR3 spans 16 residues. Looked up from germline, CDR1 is SGHNT and CDR2 is YENEEA. The V end lost 4 bases, the J end lost 0 bases, and 13 bases lay between the germline ends.

CDR3 coding DNA: TGTGCTAGTGGTTTGGGCCTTCAGGGACAGCCCCAGCATTTT. Translated, it gives CASGLGLQGQPQHF. This rearrangement joins TRBV12-5 to TRBJ1-5, with D perhaps TRBD1 (5 bases). Trimming left V 1 base short and J 7 bases short, with 11 bases between. The CDR3 loop spans 14 amino acids. Germline assignment: CDR1 LGHNT and CDR2 FRNRAP.

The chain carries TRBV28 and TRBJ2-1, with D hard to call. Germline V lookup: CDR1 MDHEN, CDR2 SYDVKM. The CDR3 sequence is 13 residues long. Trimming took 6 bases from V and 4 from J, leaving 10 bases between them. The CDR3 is CASSPTEYNEQFF. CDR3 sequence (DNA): TGTGCCAGCAGCCCCACAGAGTACAATGAGCAGTTCTTC.

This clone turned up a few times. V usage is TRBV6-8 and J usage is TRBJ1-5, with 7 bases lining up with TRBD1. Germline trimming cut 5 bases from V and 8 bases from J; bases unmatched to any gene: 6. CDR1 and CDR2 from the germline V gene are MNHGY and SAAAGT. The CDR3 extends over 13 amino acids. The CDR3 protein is CASSTGAGEPQHF. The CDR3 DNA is TGTGCCAGCAGTACAGGGGCCGGGGAGCCCCAGCATTTT.

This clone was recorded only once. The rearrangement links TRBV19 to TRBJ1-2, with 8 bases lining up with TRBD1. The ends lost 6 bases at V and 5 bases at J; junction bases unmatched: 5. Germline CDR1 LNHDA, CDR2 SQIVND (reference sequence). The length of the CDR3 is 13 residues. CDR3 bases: TGTGCCAGTAGCCAGGGGGCCGGATATGGCTACACCTTC. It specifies CASSQGAGYGYTF.

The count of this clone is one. As DNA, the CDR3 is TGTGCCAGCAGTCCTCCGCGGGCGGCCATGGCTGGCTACACCTTC. Its translation: CASSPPRAAMAGYTF. This sequence joins TRBV28 and TRBJ1-2; D not certain. V lost 5 bases and J lost 7, with 20 bases in between. The CDR3 totals 15 residues. Germline V gives CDR1 MDHEN, CDR2 SYDVKM.

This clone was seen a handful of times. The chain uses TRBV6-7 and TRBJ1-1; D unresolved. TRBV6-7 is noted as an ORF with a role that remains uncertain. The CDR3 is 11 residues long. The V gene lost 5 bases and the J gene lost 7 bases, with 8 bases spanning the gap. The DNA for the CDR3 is TGTGCCAGCAGTCCGGCCTATGAAGCTTTCTTT. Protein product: CASSPAYEAFF.